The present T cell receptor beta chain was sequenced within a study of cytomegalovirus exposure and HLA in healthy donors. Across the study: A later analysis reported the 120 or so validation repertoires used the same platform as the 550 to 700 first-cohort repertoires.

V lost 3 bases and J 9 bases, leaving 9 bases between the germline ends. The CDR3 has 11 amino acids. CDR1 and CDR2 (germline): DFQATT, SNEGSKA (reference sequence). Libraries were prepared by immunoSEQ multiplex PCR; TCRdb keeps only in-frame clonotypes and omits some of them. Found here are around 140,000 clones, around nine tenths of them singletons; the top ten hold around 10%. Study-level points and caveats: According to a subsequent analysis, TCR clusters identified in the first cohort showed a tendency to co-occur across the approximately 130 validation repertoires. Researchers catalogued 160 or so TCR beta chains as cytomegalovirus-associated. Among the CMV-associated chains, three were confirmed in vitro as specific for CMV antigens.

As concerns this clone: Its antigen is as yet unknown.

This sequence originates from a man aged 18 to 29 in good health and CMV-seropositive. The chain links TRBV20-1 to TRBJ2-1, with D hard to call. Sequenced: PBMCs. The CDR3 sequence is CSARAAGEQFF. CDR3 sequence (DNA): TGCAGTGCTAGGGCTGCTGGTGAGCAGTTCTTC.